A single sample gave rise to the 8 T cell receptor beta chains below, sequenced in a study of shared clonotypes between healthy human individuals. Profiling relied on immunoSEQ multiplex PCR, and the TCRdb table lists in-frame clones only, not all of them. In the table there are hundreds of thousands of clones, around 79% of which are singletons. Sequenced: PBMCs. All receptors come from a woman in her 40s in good health. Some clones in this sample may be carry-over from other donors' samples.

The chain links TRBV5-6 to TRBJ2-3; D ambiguous. V lost 4 bases, J lost 2 bases, and 14 bases lay in between. Per germline, CDR1 SGHDT and CDR2 YYEEEE. This CDR3 has 15 residues. The CDR3 loop is CASSPALDPTDTQYF. CDR3 sequence (DNA): TGTGCCAGCAGCCCGGCCTTGGACCCCACAGATACGCAGTATTTT.

This clone appeared a few times. The chain uses TRBV9 and TRBJ1-5, with no clear D. The V end was cut by 6 bases, the J end by 3 bases, with 16 bases between. The germline CDR1 and CDR2 sequences are SGDLS and YYNGEE. The length of the CDR3 is 15 residues. CDR3 region: CASTRSGENNQPQHF. The CDR3 region has the DNA TGTGCCAGCACCCGTAGTGGTGAAAACAATCAGCCCCAGCATTTT.

The chain employs TRBV6-8 and TRBJ1-5, with TRBD1 matching 8 bases. V was pared by 7 bases and J by 0 bases, with 8 bases of the junction left unmatched. CDR3 length equals 16 residues. CDR1 and CDR2 from the germline V gene are MNHGY and SAAAGT. The chain's CDR3 is CASTRDRGYSNQPQHF. Written as DNA, the CDR3 is TGTGCCAGCACCCGAGACAGGGGATATAGCAATCAGCCCCAGCATTTT.

CDR3 coding DNA: TGTGCCAGCAGCCGGCAACGGAGTAGTGAGCAGTTCTTC. This sequence encodes CASSRQRSSEQFF. The V call is TRBV28, the J call TRBJ2-1; D is unresolved. The V end lost 6 bases, the J end lost 9 bases, and 15 bases lay between the germline ends. This CDR3 has 13 residues. The germline V gene encodes CDR1 MDHEN and CDR2 SYDVKM. The variable domain in full, completed from reference TRBV28 and TRBJ2-1, reads DVKVTQSSRYLVKRTGEKVFLECVQDMDHENMFWYRQDPGLGLRLIYFSYDVKMKEKGDIPEGYSVSREKKERFSLILESASTNQTSMYLCASSRQRSSEQFFGPGTRLTVL.

The chain is built from TRBV7-3 and TRBJ2-3; unclear D gene. The germline CDR1 and CDR2 sequences are SGHTA and FQGTGA. V was shortened by 5 bases and J by 4 bases, with 16 bases between the two germline ends. This CDR3 is 15 amino acids long. In nucleotides, the CDR3 is TGTGCCAGCAGCAGAGGTGGCGACACAGCAGATACGCAGTATTTT. It translates to CASSRGGDTADTQYF.

The rearrangement joins TRBV6-6 to TRBJ2-1; D not certain. Per germline, CDR1 MNHNY and CDR2 SVGAGI (reference sequence). The germline V and J ends were trimmed by 5 bases and 12 bases, with 14 bases remaining between them. The CDR3 runs to 12 residues. The DNA of the CDR3 is TGTGCCAGCAGTAAGGAAACGCAGAGGCAGTTCTTC. It encodes CASSKETQRQFF.

J is TRBJ2-5 and V is TRBV7-9; D possibly corresponds to TRBD2 (5 bases). The V gene lost 6 bases and the J gene lost 3 bases, with 11 bases spanning the gap. The CDR3 length is 13 residues. The germline gives CDR1 SEHNR, CDR2 FQNEAQ (reference sequence). In nucleotides, the CDR3 is TGTGCCAGCAGTTACAGCGGCAAAGAGACCCAGTACTTC. It is translated as CASSYSGKETQYF.

The J gene is TRBJ2-3, the V gene TRBV5-1; 8 positions agree with TRBD2. V was clipped by 5 bases and J by 3 bases; unmatched bases: 5. The CDR3 has 14 amino acids. Germline V CDR1 and CDR2: SGHRS, YFSETQ. This CDR3 reads CASRLAGPTDTQYF. CDR3 bases: TGCGCCAGCAGGTTAGCGGGACCTACAGATACGCAGTATTTT.